The 18 T cell receptor beta chains in this list originate from one sample, sequenced in a study of blood T cell repertoires in COVID-19. Assay: immunoSEQ multiplex PCR; the TCRdb copy retains only in-frame clones and omits some. The data contain roughly 670,000 clones, around 89% of them singletons. Specimen: peripheral blood. All receptors derive from a woman under 30 with acute or convalescent COVID-19.

The chain is built from TRBV15 and TRBJ1-2; 9 bases map to TRBD1. The germline V gene has CDR1 LNHNV and CDR2 YYDKDF (reference sequence). The CDR3 length is 18 residues. J lost 0 bases, V lost 5 bases, and 13 bases had no gene match. Here the CDR3 reads CATSLRRGTGSTNYGYTF. In nucleotides, the CDR3 is TGTGCCACCAGCCTCCGGCGCGGGACAGGGTCTACTAACTATGGCTACACCTTC.

The rearrangement uses TRBV23-1 and TRBJ1-2; D not certain. TRBV23-1 is designated an ORF whose function remains uncertain. The CDR3 extends over 14 amino acids. V was pared by 0 bases and J by 1 base, with 6 bases between. The CDR3 here is CASSQSSDNYGYTF. DNA of the CDR3: TGCGCCAGCAGTCAATCGAGCGATAACTATGGCTACACCTTC.

The gene calls are TRBV29-1 and TRBJ2-2; 10 bases fit TRBD1. Unmatched junction bases numbered 8, after V lost 6 bases and J lost 1 base. This CDR3 is built from 16 residues. Germline V CDR1 and CDR2: SQVTM, ANQGSEA. CDR3 loop: CSVSMRTGGNTGELFF. In nucleotides, the CDR3 is TGCAGCGTCTCTATGAGGACAGGGGGGAACACCGGGGAGCTGTTTTTT.

The CDR3 spells CASSYGKGFLFGELFF. The CDR3 DNA sequence: TGTGCCAGTAGTTACGGGAAGGGCTTTCTATTCGGGGAGCTGTTTTTT. The genes are TRBV19 and TRBJ2-2; TRBD2 is a possible D gene (5 bases). Germline V lookup: CDR1 LNHDA, CDR2 SQIVND (reference sequence). V lost 5 bases and J 7 bases, leaving 20 bases between the germline ends. The CDR3 length is 16 residues.

The chain carries TRBV7-8 and TRBJ1-5; no reliable D call. The V end lost 0 bases, the J end lost 1 base, and 7 bases lay between the germline ends. This CDR3 has 15 amino acids. Germline CDR1 is SGHVS and CDR2 is FQNEAQ. The DNA of the CDR3 is TGTGCCAGCAGCTTAGCGCGGCGGAGCAATCAGCCCCAGCATTTT. Translated: CASSLARRSNQPQHF. The complete variable domain, with remaining parts taken from reference TRBV7-8 and TRBJ1-5, reads GAGVSQSPRYKVAKRGQDVALRCDPISGHVSLFWYQQALGQGPEFLTYFQNEAQLDKSGLPSDRFFAERPEGSVSTLKIQRTQQEDSAVYLCASSLARRSNQPQHFGDGTRLSIL.

This chain joins TRBV4-2 and TRBJ2-2, with 7 nucleotides matching TRBD1. The CDR3 totals 18 residues. V was clipped by 0 bases and J by 5 bases; unmatched bases: 12. The germline V gene encodes CDR1 LGHNA and CDR2 YNFKEQ. The CDR3 is CASSQDRTGEFYTGELFF. As DNA, the CDR3 is TGTGCCAGCAGCCAAGATCGAACAGGGGAGTTTTATACCGGGGAGCTGTTTTTT.

This chain joins TRBV5-1 and TRBJ1-2, with D possibly matching TRBD1 (5 bases). Germline V CDR1 and CDR2: SGHRS, YFSETQ. The CDR3 runs 14 residues. The V end was cut by 0 bases, the J end by 3 bases, with 9 bases between. In DNA form, the CDR3 reads TGCGCCAGCAGCTTGGTAGGGGACTACTATGGCTACACCTTC. It is translated as CASSLVGDYYGYTF.

The chain joins TRBV30 to TRBJ1-5; D ambiguous. The CDR3 sequence is 14 residues long. Deletions cut 5 bases from V and 5 bases from J, with 16 bases between. The germline V gene has CDR1 GTSNPN and CDR2 SVGIG (reference sequence). DNA for the CDR3: TGTGCCTGGTTTTTGACCGTTGGAGATCAGCCCCAGCATTTT. It yields the protein CAWFLTVGDQPQHF.

The rearrangement uses TRBV6-2 or TRBV6-3 and TRBJ1-5, with D unresolved. Trimming stripped 4 bases from V and 2 bases from J, with 12 bases between. The CDR3 is 15 amino acids. From germline, CDR1 is MNHEY and CDR2 SVGEGT. CDR3 loop: CASSSPGEGNQPQHF. CDR3 bases: TGTGCCAGCAGTTCGCCCGGGGAGGGCAATCAGCCCCAGCATTTT.

V gene TRBV6-5 combines with J gene TRBJ2-7; TRBD2 agrees at 8 bases. J was trimmed by 4 bases and V by 8 bases; bases with no gene match: 13. The CDR3 length is 15 residues. Germline assignment: CDR1 MNHEY and CDR2 SVGAGI. Here the CDR3 reads CASQGSGGESYEQYF. In nucleotides, the CDR3 is TGTGCCAGCCAGGGGTCGGGGGGGGAATCTTACGAGCAGTACTTC.

This CDR3 is CASSPGQGGGEAFF. In DNA, the CDR3 is TGTGCCAGCTCACCTGGACAGGGGGGCGGAGAAGCTTTCTTT. This chain uses TRBV18 with TRBJ1-1; 10 bases are a match to TRBD1. V lost 3 bases to trimming and J lost 8 bases; unmatched junction nucleotides: 6. This CDR3 contains 14 residues. Germline V gene lookup returns CDR1 KGHSH and CDR2 LQKENI. Filled out from reference TRBV18 and TRBJ1-1, the complete variable domain reads NAGVMQNPRHLVRRRGQEARLRCSPMKGHSHVYWYRQLPEEGLKFMVYLQKENIIDESGMPKERFSAEFPKEGPSILRIQQVVRGDSAAYFCASSPGQGGGEAFFGQGTRLTVV.

This rearrangement joins TRBV4-1 to TRBJ1-5; possibly TRBD1 for D (6 bases). Trimming shortened V by 1 base and J by 0 bases, and 16 bases separated the two germline ends. CDR3 length: 18 amino acids. Germline CDR1 MGHRA, CDR2 YSYEKL. In DNA form, the CDR3 reads TGCGCCAGCAGCCAAGTCGGTGCAGGGGTGGGTAGCAATCAGCCCCAGCATTTT. It specifies CASSQVGAGVGSNQPQHF.

The CDR3 spells CASSLLTEWSEAFF. The DNA of the CDR3 is TGCGCCAGCAGCTTGCTTACCGAATGGAGCGAAGCTTTCTTT. J is TRBJ1-1 and V is TRBV5-1; D not resolved. Trimming shortened V by 1 base and J by 8 bases, and 15 bases separated the two germline ends. Germline CDR1 reads SGHRS; CDR2 reads YFSETQ. This CDR3 contains 14 residues.

The rearrangement joins TRBV19 to TRBJ1-3; D might be TRBD1 (6 bases). Trimming cost V 8 bases and J 0 bases, with 11 bases left between them. The CDR3 covers 14 residues. The germline gives CDR1 LNHDA, CDR2 SQIVND (reference sequence). CDR3 residues: CASLKTGSGNTIYF. The CDR3 coding sequence is TGTGCCAGTTTGAAGACAGGCTCTGGAAACACCATATATTTT.

The J gene is TRBJ1-1, the V gene TRBV29-1, with 8 bases matching TRBD1. J was trimmed by 8 bases and V by 3 bases; bases with no gene match: 14. CDR1 is SQVTM and CDR2 is ANQGSEA in the germline V gene. The CDR3 runs 15 residues. CDR3 protein: CSVDSPGGTFLEAFF. CDR3 nucleotide sequence: TGCAGCGTTGACTCGCCAGGGGGCACCTTTCTGGAAGCTTTCTTT.

V and J are TRBV5-6 and TRBJ2-7; 9 bases map to TRBD1. The junction had 6 bases not matched to a gene; V was cut back by 2 bases and J by 3 bases. Germline lookup yields CDR1 SGHDT and CDR2 YYEEEE. The CDR3 length is 15 residues. The CDR3 is CASSLRGTGSYEQYF. For the CDR3, the DNA is TGTGCCAGCAGCTTACGCGGGACAGGGAGCTACGAGCAGTACTTC. Together with reference TRBV5-6 and TRBJ2-7, the CDR3 gives the full variable domain: DAGVTQSPTHLIKTRGQQVTLRCSPKSGHDTVSWYQQALGQGPQFIFQYYEEEERQRGNFPDRFSGHQFPNYSSELNVNALLLGDSALYLCASSLRGTGSYEQYFGPGTRLTVT.

This chain joins TRBV4-2 and TRBJ2-2, with D perhaps TRBD2 (5 bases). CDR1 LGHNA and CDR2 YNFKEQ come from the germline V gene. Trimming stripped 4 bases from V and 0 bases from J, with 9 bases between. The CDR3 length is 15 residues. CDR3 DNA sequence: TGTGCCAGCAGCCCCACCGGGGCGAACACCGGGGAGCTGTTTTTT. It encodes CASSPTGANTGELFF.

This chain links TRBV5-5 with TRBJ1-2; TRBD1 matches 7 bases. Losses at the gene ends were 4 bases for V and 3 bases for J; bases not matched to a gene: 6. The V gene's germline CDR1 is SGHKS and CDR2 YYEKEE (reference sequence). CDR3 size: 14 residues. The CDR3 spells CASSKGAPDYGYTF. The CDR3 bases are TGTGCCAGCAGCAAGGGGGCGCCGGACTATGGCTACACCTTC.